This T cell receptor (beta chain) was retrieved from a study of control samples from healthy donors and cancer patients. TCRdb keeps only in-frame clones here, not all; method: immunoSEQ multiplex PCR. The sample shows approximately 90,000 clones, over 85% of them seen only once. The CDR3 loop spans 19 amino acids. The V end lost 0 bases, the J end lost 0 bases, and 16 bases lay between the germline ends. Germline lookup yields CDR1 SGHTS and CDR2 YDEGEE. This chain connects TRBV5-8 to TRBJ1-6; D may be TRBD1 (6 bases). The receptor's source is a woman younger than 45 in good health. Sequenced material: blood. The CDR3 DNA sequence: TGTGCCAGCAGCTTGGTTGGGGGGGCAACGGCCTCCTATAATTCACCCCTCCACTTT. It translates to CASSLVGGATASYNSPLHF. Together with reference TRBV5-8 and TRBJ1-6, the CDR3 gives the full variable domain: EAGVTQSPTHLIKTRGQQATLRCSPISGHTSVYWYQQALGLGLQFLLWYDEGEERNRGNFPPRFSGRQFPNYSSELNVNALELEDSALYLCASSLVGGATASYNSPLHFGNGTRLTVT.